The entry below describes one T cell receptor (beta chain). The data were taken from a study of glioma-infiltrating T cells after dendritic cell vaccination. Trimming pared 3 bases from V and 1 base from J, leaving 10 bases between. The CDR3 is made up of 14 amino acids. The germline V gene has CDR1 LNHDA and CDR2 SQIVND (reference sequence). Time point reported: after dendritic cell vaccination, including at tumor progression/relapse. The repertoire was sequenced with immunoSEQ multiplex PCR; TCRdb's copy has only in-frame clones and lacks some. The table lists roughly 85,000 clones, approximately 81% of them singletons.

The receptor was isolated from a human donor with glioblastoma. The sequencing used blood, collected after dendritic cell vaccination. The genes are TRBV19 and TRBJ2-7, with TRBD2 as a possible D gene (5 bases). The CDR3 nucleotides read TGTGCCAGTAGTATGATGAGGGAATCCTACGAGCAGTACTTC. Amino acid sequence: CASSMMRESYEQYF.